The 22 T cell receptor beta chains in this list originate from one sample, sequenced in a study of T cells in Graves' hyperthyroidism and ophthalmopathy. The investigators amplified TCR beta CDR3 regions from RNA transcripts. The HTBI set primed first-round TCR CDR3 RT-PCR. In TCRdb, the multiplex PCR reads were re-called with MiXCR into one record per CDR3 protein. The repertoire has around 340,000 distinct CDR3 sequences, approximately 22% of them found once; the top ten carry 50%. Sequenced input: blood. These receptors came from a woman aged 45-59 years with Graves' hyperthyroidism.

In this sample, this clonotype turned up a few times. The CDR3 coding sequence is TGTGCCAGCACGGCGGGGGGGCCATCAGATACGCAGTATTTT. Translation gives CASTAGGPSDTQYF. This sequence joins TRBV7-8 and TRBJ2-3, with 9 bases fitting TRBD2. V shed 7 bases and J 4 bases; nucleotides not matched to a gene: 6. Looked up from germline, CDR1 is SGHVS and CDR2 is FQNEAQ. CDR3 length equals 14 residues.

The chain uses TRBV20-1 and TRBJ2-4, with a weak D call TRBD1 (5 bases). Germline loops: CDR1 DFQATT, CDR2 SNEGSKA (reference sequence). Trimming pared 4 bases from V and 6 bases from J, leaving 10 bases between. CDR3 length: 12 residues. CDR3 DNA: TGCAGTGCTAAGGGGCAGGGAAACATTCAGTACTTC. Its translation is CSAKGQGNIQYF.

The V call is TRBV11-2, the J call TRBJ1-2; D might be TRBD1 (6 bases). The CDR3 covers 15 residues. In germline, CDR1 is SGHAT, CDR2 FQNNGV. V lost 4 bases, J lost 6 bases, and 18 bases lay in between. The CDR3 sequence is CASSSRQALGNGYTF. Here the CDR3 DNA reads TGTGCCAGCAGCTCCCGACAGGCCTTGGGGAATGGCTACACCTTC.

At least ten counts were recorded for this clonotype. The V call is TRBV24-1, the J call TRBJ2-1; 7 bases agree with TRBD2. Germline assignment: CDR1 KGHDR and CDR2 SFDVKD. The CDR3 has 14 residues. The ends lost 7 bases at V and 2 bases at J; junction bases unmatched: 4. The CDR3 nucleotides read TGTGCCACCAGAGCCGGGACTACCTACAATGAGCAGTTCTTC. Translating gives CATRAGTTYNEQFF.

CDR3 sequence reads: CASKGTDSSYEQYF. The DNA for the CDR3 is TGTGCCAGCAAAGGGACTGACTCCTCCTACGAGCAGTACTTC. The rearrangement joins TRBV2 to TRBJ2-7; D is perhaps TRBD2 (6 bases). The CDR3 extends over 14 amino acids. Per germline, CDR1 SNHLY and CDR2 FYNNEI. Trimming removed 7 bases at V and 0 bases at J, with 13 bases between.

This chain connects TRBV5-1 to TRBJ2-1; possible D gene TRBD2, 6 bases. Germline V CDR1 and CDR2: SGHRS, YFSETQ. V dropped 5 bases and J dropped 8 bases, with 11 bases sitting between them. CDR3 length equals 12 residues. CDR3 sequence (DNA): TGCGCCAGCAGTTCGACTAGATATGAGCAGTTCTTC. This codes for CASSSTRYEQFF.

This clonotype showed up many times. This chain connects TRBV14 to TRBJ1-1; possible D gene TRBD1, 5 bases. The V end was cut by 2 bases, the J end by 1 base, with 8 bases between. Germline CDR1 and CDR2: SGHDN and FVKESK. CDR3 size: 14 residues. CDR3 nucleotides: TGTGCCAGCAGCCAAACGACAGAGAACACTGAAGCTTTCTTT. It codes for CASSQTTENTEAFF.

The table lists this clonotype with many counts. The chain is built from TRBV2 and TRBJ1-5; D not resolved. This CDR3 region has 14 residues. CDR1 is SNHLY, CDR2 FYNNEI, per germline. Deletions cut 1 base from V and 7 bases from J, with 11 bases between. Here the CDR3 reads CASSEDQVQQPQHF. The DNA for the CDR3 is TGTGCCAGCAGTGAAGACCAGGTTCAGCAGCCCCAGCATTTT. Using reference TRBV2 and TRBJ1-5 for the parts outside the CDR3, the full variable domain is EPEVTQTPSHQVTQMGQEVILRCVPISNHLYFYWYRQILGQKVEFLVSFYNNEISEKSEIFDDQFSVERPDGSNFTLKIRSTKLEDSAMYFCASSEDQVQQPQHFGDGTRLSIL.

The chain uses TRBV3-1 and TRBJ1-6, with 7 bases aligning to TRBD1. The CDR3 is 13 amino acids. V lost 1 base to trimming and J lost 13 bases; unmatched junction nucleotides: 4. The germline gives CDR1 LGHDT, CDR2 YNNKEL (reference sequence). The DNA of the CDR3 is TGTGCCAGCAGCCAAGCAACGGGACAGCCCCTCCACTTT. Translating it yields CASSQATGQPLHF.

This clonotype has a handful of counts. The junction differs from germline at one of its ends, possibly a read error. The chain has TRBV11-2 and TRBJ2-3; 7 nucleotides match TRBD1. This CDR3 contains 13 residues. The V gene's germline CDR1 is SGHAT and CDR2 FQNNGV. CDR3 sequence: CASSFTGVDTQCF. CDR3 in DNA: TGTGCCAGCAGCTTTACAGGGGTAGATACGCAGTGTTTT.

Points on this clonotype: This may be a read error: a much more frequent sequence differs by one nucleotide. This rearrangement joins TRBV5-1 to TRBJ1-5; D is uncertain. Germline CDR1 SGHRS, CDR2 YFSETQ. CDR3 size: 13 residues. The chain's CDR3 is CASSLAWGEPRHF. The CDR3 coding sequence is TGCGCCAGCAGCTTGGCCTGGGGAGAGCCCCGGCATTTT.

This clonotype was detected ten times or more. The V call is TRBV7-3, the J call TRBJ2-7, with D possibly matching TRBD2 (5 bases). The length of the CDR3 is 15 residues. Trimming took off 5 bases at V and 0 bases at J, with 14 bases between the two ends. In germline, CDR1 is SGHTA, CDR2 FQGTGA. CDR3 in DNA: TGTGCCAGCAGCGAGGGCGCTTCCAGCTCCTACGAGCAGTACTTC. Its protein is CASSEGASSSYEQYF.

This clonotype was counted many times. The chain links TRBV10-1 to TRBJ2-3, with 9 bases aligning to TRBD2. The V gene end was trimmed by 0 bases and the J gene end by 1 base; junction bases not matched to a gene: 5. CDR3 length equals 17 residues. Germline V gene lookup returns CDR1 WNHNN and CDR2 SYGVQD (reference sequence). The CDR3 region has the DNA TGCGCCAGCAGTGAGTCATCTAGCGGGACGGGCACAGATACGCAGTATTTT. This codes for CASSESSSGTGTDTQYF.

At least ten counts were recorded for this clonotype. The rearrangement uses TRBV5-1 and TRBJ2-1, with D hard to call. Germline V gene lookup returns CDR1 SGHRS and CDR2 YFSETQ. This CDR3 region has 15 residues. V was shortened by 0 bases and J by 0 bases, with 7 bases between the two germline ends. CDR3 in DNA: TGCGCCAGCAGCTTGGGGTGGGCCTCCTACAATGAGCAGTTCTTC. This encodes CASSLGWASYNEQFF.

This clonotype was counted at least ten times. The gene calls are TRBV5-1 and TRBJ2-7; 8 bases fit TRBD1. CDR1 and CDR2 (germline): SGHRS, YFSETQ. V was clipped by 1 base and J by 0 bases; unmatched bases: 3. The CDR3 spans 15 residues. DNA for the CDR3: TGCGCCAGCAGCTTGACAGGGGGGAGCTCCTACGAGCAGTACTTC. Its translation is CASSLTGGSSYEQYF.

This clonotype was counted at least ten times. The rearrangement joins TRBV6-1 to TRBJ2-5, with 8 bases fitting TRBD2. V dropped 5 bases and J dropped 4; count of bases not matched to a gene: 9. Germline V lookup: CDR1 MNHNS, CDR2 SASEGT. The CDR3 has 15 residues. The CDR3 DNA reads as TGTGCCAGCAGTACCCGGGGGGGCAGGGTAGAGACCCAGTACTTC. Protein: CASSTRGGRVETQYF.

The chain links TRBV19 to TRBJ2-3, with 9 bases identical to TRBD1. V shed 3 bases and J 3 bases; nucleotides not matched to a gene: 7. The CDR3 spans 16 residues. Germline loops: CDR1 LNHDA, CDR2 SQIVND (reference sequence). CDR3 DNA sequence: TGTGCCAGTAGTATCGGCCGCGGACAGGGGACAGATACGCAGTATTTT. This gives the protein CASSIGRGQGTDTQYF.

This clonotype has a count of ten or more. The CDR3: CSASQAGGLETQYF. In DNA, the CDR3 is TGCAGTGCTAGTCAGGCGGGAGGGCTAGAGACCCAGTACTTC. V gene TRBV20-1 combines with J gene TRBJ2-5, with 9 positions matching TRBD2. CDR3 size: 14 residues. V shed 3 bases and J 4 bases; nucleotides not matched to a gene: 6. The germline CDR1 and CDR2 sequences are DFQATT and SNEGSKA (reference sequence).

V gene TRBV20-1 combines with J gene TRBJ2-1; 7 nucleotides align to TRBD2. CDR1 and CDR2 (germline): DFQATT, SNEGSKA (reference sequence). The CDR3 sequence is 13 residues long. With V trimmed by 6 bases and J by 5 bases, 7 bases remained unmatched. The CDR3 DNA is TGCAGTGCAAGTAGCGGGTTCCACAATGAGCAGTTCTTC. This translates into CSASSGFHNEQFF.

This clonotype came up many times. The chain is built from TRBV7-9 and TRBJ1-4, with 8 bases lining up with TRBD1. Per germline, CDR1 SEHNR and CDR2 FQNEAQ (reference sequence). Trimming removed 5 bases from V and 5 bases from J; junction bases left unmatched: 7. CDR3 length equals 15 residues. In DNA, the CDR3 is TGTGCCAGCAGCCCAGACAGGGGAGGGAATGAAAAACTGTTTTTT. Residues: CASSPDRGGNEKLFF.

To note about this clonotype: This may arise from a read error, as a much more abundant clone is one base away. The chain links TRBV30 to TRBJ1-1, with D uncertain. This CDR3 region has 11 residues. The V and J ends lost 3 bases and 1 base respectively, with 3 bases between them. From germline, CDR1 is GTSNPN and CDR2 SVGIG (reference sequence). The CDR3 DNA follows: TGTGCCTGGAGCAAGAACACTGAAGCTTTCTTT. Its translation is CAWSKNTEAFF.

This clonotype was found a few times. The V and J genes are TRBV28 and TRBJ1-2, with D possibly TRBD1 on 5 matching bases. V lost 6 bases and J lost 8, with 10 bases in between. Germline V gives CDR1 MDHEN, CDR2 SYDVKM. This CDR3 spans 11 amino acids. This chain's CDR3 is CASRIRDGYTF. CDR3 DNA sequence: TGTGCCAGCAGAATTCGGGACGGCTACACCTTC.